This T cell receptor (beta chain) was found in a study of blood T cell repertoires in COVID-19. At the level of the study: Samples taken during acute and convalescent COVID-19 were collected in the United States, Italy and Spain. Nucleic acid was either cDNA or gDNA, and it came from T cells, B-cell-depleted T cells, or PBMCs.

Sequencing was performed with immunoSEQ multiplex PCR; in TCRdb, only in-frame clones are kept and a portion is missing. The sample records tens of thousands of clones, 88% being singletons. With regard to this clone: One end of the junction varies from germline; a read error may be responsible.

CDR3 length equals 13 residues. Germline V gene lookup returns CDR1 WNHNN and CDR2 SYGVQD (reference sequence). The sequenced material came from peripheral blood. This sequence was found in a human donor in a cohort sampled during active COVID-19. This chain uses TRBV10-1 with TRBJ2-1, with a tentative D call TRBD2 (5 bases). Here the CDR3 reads CASREGGSGEQFF. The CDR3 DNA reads TGCGCCAGCCGTGAGGGCGGATCGGGTGAGCAGTTCTTC.